This paragraph covers one T cell receptor (beta chain) sequence. CDR1 and CDR2 from the germline V gene are MNHNY and SVGAGI (reference sequence). This CDR3 comprises 12 residues. V lost 2 bases and J lost 4, with 3 bases in between. Reverse transcription used roughly 0.45 to 1 ug RNA and random hexamers. TCRdb analysed the immunoSEQ multiplex PCR reads with MiXCR anew, one entry per CDR3 protein. The sample lists about 100,000 distinct CDR3 sequences, 95% occurring once. The sample originates from a study of CD8 T cells in Susac syndrome. The clonotype comes from a human donor with Susac syndrome. J is TRBJ1-5 and V is TRBV6-6; D gene unclear. The source material was CD8+ T cells from PBMCs. The chain's CDR3 is CASSYANQPQHF. In DNA, the CDR3 is TGTGCCAGCAGTTACGCGAATCAGCCCCAGCATTTT.